Listed below are T cell receptor beta chains from one sample, sequenced in a study of CD8 T cells in ankylosing spondylitis. MiXCR, run by TCRdb on the 5' RACE reads, gives a single entry per CDR3 protein. The table includes 30,000 to 40,000 distinct CDR3 sequences, under 13% detected once. Sequencing was performed on blood, either unsorted or a sorted T cell fraction (not recorded which). The receptors shown here come from a male donor with ankylosing spondylitis or in good health (not recorded which). Each CDR3 is given with its conserved first and last residue. The order of the fields is J gene, D gene, clone size, V gene, CDR3 protein, CDR3 DNA. D genes are given only for firm matches. Expanded clones get a size class; other rows say once, few or many, or leave the size out.

TRBJ2-7 . . TRBV20-1 CSVATDGSLYEQYF TGCAGTGTCGCGACTGACGGTTCACTCTACGAGCAGTACTTC
TRBJ1-1 . . TRBV12-3/TRBV12-4 CASSLFIGSRRVPEAFF TGTGCCAGCAGTTTGTTTATCGGGTCCCGGCGAGTGCCTGAAGCTTTCTTT
TRBJ2-1 . few TRBV14 CASSRYNEQFF TGTGCCAGCAGCCGTTACAATGAGCAGTTCTTC
TRBJ2-7 TRBD1 many TRBV12-3/TRBV12-4 CASSSRTGLGEQYF TGTGCCAGCAGTTCTCGGACAGGGTTAGGCGAGCAGTACTTC
TRBJ1-4 . . TRBV23-1 CASHTGGTNEKLFF TGCGCCAGCCATACAGGAGGAACTAATGAAAAACTGTTTTTT
TRBJ2-4 . few TRBV7-2 CASSPLLGSKNIQYF TGTGCCAGCAGCCCTCTCCTAGGTTCCAAAAACATTCAGTACTTC
TRBJ2-1 . many TRBV12-3/TRBV12-4 CASSSGLDLYNEQFF TGTGCCAGCAGTTCAGGACTGGACCTCTACAATGAGCAGTTCTTC
TRBJ1-1 . many TRBV5-1 CASSEDSTGKTEAFF TGCGCCAGCAGCGAGGACTCAACAGGGAAAACTGAAGCTTTCTTT
TRBJ2-1 TRBD1 few TRBV10-3 CAITGTGGVNEQFF TGTGCCATAACCGGGACAGGGGGCGTAAATGAGCAGTTCTTC
TRBJ2-7 TRBD2 many TRBV5-1 CASSLAGGETLPYEQYF TGCGCCAGCAGCTTGGCGGGGGGGGAGACCCTACCCTACGAGCAGTACTTC
TRBJ1-6 TRBD1 many TRBV7-9 CASSLSGTANNSPLHF TGTGCCAGCTCCCTCTCCGGGACAGCAAATAATTCACCCCTCCACTTT
TRBJ1-1 . . TRBV19 CASSILQGNTEAFF TGTGCCAGTAGTATATTACAGGGGAACACTGAAGCTTTCTTT
TRBJ2-3 TRBD2 many TRBV5-1 CASSSRWGGSGDTQYF TGCGCCAGCAGCTCTAGGTGGGGCGGGAGCGGTGATACGCAGTATTTT
TRBJ2-1 . many TRBV5-1 CASSLGGDYSYNEQFF TGCGCCAGCAGCTTAGGGGGGGACTACTCCTACAATGAGCAGTTCTTC
TRBJ1-1 . many TRBV4-2 CASSVRDGLNTEAFF TGTGCCAGCAGCGTCCGGGACGGTCTTAACACTGAAGCTTTCTTT
TRBJ1-5 TRBD1 . TRBV20-1 CSATWGDSPFRRNQPQHF TGCAGTGCTACCTGGGGGGACAGTCCTTTTCGTCGCAATCAGCCCCAGCATTTT
TRBJ2-4 . many TRBV5-1 CASSPVEGLANIQYF TGCGCCAGCAGCCCCGTGGAGGGCCTGGCGAACATTCAGTACTTC
TRBJ1-1 . . TRBV7-9 CASSPGGTEAFF TGTGCCAGCAGCCCGGGGGGCACTGAAGCTTTCTTT
TRBJ2-2 . many TRBV5-4 CASSLTSTGELFF TGTGCCAGCAGCCTAACTAGCACCGGGGAGCTGTTTTTT
TRBJ2-5 . few TRBV5-4 CASSFGTEQETQYF TGTGCCAGCAGCTTTGGTACGGAGCAAGAGACCCAGTACTTC
TRBJ1-5 TRBD1 many TRBV10-3 CAISPQGTHQPQHF TGTGCCATCAGTCCACAGGGGACTCATCAGCCCCAGCATTTT
TRBJ2-7 TRBD2 many TRBV28 CASRYRESSGRSHEQYF TGTGCCAGCAGATACAGAGAATCTAGCGGGAGGTCCCACGAGCAGTACTTC
TRBJ1-5 TRBD1 many TRBV27 CASSLTGDQPQHF TGTGCCAGCAGTTTAACAGGGGATCAGCCCCAGCATTTT
TRBJ2-2 . many TRBV7-9 CASSIGERSTGELFF TGTGCCAGCAGCATAGGGGAAAGAAGCACCGGGGAGCTGTTTTTT
TRBJ2-7 . many TRBV20-1 CSANQRWPGDEQYF TGCAGTGCTAACCAACGGTGGCCCGGCGACGAGCAGTACTTC
TRBJ2-3 TRBD2 many TRBV12-3/TRBV12-4 CASSLAGGETQYF TGTGCCAGCAGCCTAGCGGGGGGCGAGACGCAGTATTTT
TRBJ2-7 . . TRBV19 CTSSIETSYEQYF TGTACCAGTAGTATAGAGACCTCCTACGAGCAGTACTTC
TRBJ2-2 . medium-sized TRBV11-2 CASSFFPLNTGELFF TGTGCCAGCAGCTTCTTTCCCCTGAACACCGGGGAGCTGTTTTTT
TRBJ1-1 . many TRBV4-1 CASSPTWVEGTEAFF TGCGCCAGCAGCCCCACCTGGGTGGAAGGGACTGAAGCTTTCTTT
TRBJ2-3 TRBD2 many TRBV5-1 CASSLLAGLIDTQYF TGCGCCAGCAGCTTGCTAGCGGGGCTTATAGATACGCAGTATTTT
TRBJ2-1 . many TRBV20-1 CSARSLGSYNEQFF TGCAGTGCTAGATCCCTGGGCTCCTACAATGAGCAGTTCTTC
TRBJ2-7 TRBD2 . TRBV6-4 CASSRQTSSVPYEQYF TGTGCCAGCAGTCGACAGACTAGCTCGGTACCCTACGAGCAGTACTTC
TRBJ2-3 . many TRBV27 CASSLEAGHTQYF TGTGCCAGCAGTTTAGAAGCGGGCCATACGCAGTATTTT
TRBJ2-1 . many TRBV28 CASNGVSNEQFF TGTGCCAGCAACGGGGTTAGCAATGAGCAGTTCTTC
TRBJ2-3 TRBD2 many TRBV7-6 CASSPTSGSPDTQYF TGTGCCAGCAGCCCGACTAGCGGGAGCCCAGATACGCAGTATTTT
TRBJ2-1 . once TRBV7-2 CASSLEQFF TGTGCCAGCAGCTTGGAACAGTTCTTC
TRBJ2-1 TRBD2 . TRBV16 CASSQSLAGGGYNEQFF TGTGCCAGCAGCCAATCATTAGCGGGAGGAGGGTACAATGAGCAGTTCTTC
TRBJ2-2 . many TRBV24-1 CATSGRRGPNTGELFF TGTGCCACCAGTGGGCGTCGTGGCCCGAACACCGGGGAGCTGTTTTTT
TRBJ2-7 . many TRBV6-1 CASSANGRSYEQYF TGTGCCAGCAGTGCAAACGGGAGAAGCTACGAGCAGTACTTC
TRBJ2-7 TRBD1 few TRBV7-9 CASSLGQGAHEQYF TGTGCCAGCAGCTTAGGTCAGGGGGCTCACGAGCAGTACTTC